The 15 T cell receptor beta chains reported below all come from one sample, sequenced in a study of CD8 T cells in ankylosing spondylitis. TCRdb re-called the 5' RACE reads with MiXCR, one entry per CDR3 protein. The table records under 300,000 distinct CDR3 sequences, about 10% of them present only once. Specimen: blood, either unsorted or a sorted T cell fraction (not recorded which). The source of these receptors is a male donor with ankylosing spondylitis or in good health (not recorded which).

The sample holds many counts of this clonotype. The CDR3 DNA follows: TGTGCCAGCAGTTGGGACAGACAAGAGACCCAGTACTTC. It specifies CASSWDRQETQYF. The V gene is TRBV5-4, the J gene TRBJ2-5; 7 bases align to TRBD1. Looked up from germline, CDR1 is SGHNT and CDR2 is YYREEE (reference sequence). V trimming: 5 bases; J trimming: 2 bases; junction bases outside the gene matches: 3. The CDR3 is 13 amino acids.

This clonotype was detected ten times or more. The chain employs TRBV20-1 and TRBJ2-1; D uncertain. V lost 2 bases and J lost 5, with 4 bases in between. Per the germline V gene, CDR1 is DFQATT and CDR2 is SNEGSKA (reference sequence). The CDR3 contains 11 residues. The DNA for the CDR3 is TGCAGTGCTAGATCGGACAATGAGCAGTTCTTC. Translating gives CSARSDNEQFF.

In this sample, this clonotype turned up many times. This chain connects TRBV12-3 or TRBV12-4 to TRBJ2-1; possibly TRBD2 for D (5 bases). The CDR3 is made up of 16 amino acids. V was cut by 5 bases and J by 3 bases, with 17 bases left in between. CDR3 sequence: CASSPQKSGVYNEQFF. The DNA of the CDR3 is TGTGCCAGCAGTCCGCAAAAAAGCGGAGTCTACAATGAGCAGTTCTTC.

This clonotype was detected ten times or more. The rearrangement uses TRBV9 and TRBJ2-3, with TRBD2 as a possible D gene (5 bases). The V end was cut by 0 bases, the J end by 2 bases, with 10 bases between. Looked up from germline, CDR1 is SGDLS and CDR2 is YYNGEE. The CDR3 spans 15 residues. The DNA for the CDR3 is TGTGCCAGCAGCGTAGACGGGGAGTACACAGATACGCAGTATTTT. It translates to CASSVDGEYTDTQYF.

On this clonotype itself: A much larger clonotype is one base distant, so this may be a read error. The chain combines TRBV9 with TRBJ2-1, with 7 bases lining up with TRBD2. The CDR3 is 15 amino acids. Per the germline V gene, CDR1 is SGDLS and CDR2 is YYNGEE. The CDR3 DNA reads as TGTACCAGCAGCGTAGCCGGGGGGTCGGTGGATGAGCAGTTCTTC. Protein: CTSSVAGGSVDEQFF. Supplemented by reference TRBV9 and TRBJ2-1, the full variable domain reads DSGVTQTPKHLITATGQRVTLRCSPRSGDLSVYWYQQSLDQGLQFLIQYYNGEERAKGNILERFSAQQFPDLHSELNLSSLELGDSALYFCTSSVAGGSVDEQFFGPGTRLTVL.

This clonotype was counted at least ten times. The chain links TRBV5-1 to TRBJ1-1; D is unresolved. There are 18 residues in the CDR3. The V gene lost 3 bases and the J gene lost 0 bases, with 21 bases spanning the gap. In germline, CDR1 is SGHRS, CDR2 YFSETQ. The CDR3 reads CASSYGPPWEYMNTEAFF. As DNA, the CDR3 is TGCGCCAGCAGCTATGGACCACCCTGGGAGTACATGAACACTGAAGCTTTCTTT.

This clonotype was recorded many times. The chain couples TRBV7-9 to TRBJ1-4; D is unclear. The CDR3 consists of 12 residues. V dropped 6 bases and J dropped 13 bases, with 15 bases sitting between them. CDR1 SEHNR and CDR2 FQNEAQ come from the germline V gene (reference sequence). The CDR3 DNA reads TGTGCCAGCAGTTCGGACTCCGAAGGACTGTTTTTT. Protein sequence: CASSSDSEGLFF. The full variable domain, with the rest looked up from reference TRBV7-9 and TRBJ1-4, is DTGVSQNPRHKITKRGQNVTFRCDPISEHNRLYWYRQTLGQGPEFLTYFQNEAQLEKSRLLSDRFSAERPKGSFSTLEIQRTEQGDSAMYLCASSSDSEGLFFGSGTQLSVL.

This clonotype was seen many times. V usage is TRBV20-1 and J usage is TRBJ2-1, with TRBD2 identical over 14 bases. Germline V lookup: CDR1 DFQATT, CDR2 SNEGSKA (reference sequence). J gave up 7 bases and V 3 bases, and 8 bases lay outside the gene matches. The length of the CDR3 is 16 residues. The CDR3 here is CSARTSGGAEINEQFF. DNA for the CDR3: TGCAGTGCTAGGACTAGCGGGGGGGCCGAGATAAATGAGCAGTTCTTC.

CDR3 DNA: TGTGCCACCAGCAGAGCCGGGTACACCGGGGAGCTGTTTTTT. It codes for CATSRAGYTGELFF. The rearrangement uses TRBV15 and TRBJ2-2; D gene unclear. V lost 1 base to trimming and J lost 3 bases, with 6 bases between them. CDR1 is LNHNV and CDR2 is YYDKDF in the germline V gene (reference sequence). The CDR3 is 14 residues long.

In this sample, this clonotype turned up many times. This rearrangement joins TRBV5-1 to TRBJ2-2; 8 nucleotides align to TRBD2. This CDR3 contains 16 residues. Germline trimming cut 6 bases from V and 6 bases from J; bases unmatched to any gene: 13. In germline, CDR1 is SGHRS, CDR2 YFSETQ. The CDR3 here is CASTPPVAGSAGELFF. CDR3 DNA: TGCGCCAGCACTCCTCCGGTAGCGGGAAGCGCCGGGGAGCTGTTTTTT.

CDR3 DNA: TGTGCCAGCAGCGGTACCGGGACAGGGTACTGGTACACTGAAGCTTTCTTT. Protein sequence: CASSGTGTGYWYTEAFF. This chain uses TRBV2 with TRBJ1-1, with 9 bases lining up with TRBD1. Germline lookup yields CDR1 SNHLY and CDR2 FYNNEI. J lost 3 bases, V lost 6 bases, and 14 bases had no gene match. The CDR3 covers 17 residues.

This clonotype was found many times. The chain couples TRBV5-1 to TRBJ1-4, with a tentative D call TRBD1 (5 bases). The CDR3 extends over 16 amino acids. CDR1 SGHRS and CDR2 YFSETQ come from the germline V gene. V was clipped by 1 base and J by 0 bases, with 10 bases between them. The CDR3 sequence is CASSLMQGATNEKLFF. The CDR3 DNA is TGCGCCAGCAGCTTGATGCAGGGAGCAACTAATGAAAAACTGTTTTTT.

This chain joins TRBV7-9 and TRBJ2-7; D not resolved. CDR1 SEHNR and CDR2 FQNEAQ come from the germline V gene (reference sequence). Between the trimmed V and J ends, which lost 3 bases and 6 bases, there was a span of 15 bases. The CDR3 is 14 amino acids. CDR3 nucleotide sequence: TGTGCCAGCAGCTTCTCGGCACAGTCGTCCGAGCAGTACTTC. Translation: CASSFSAQSSEQYF.

This clonotype was detected ten times or more. The rearrangement links TRBV29-1 to TRBJ2-7, with 8 nucleotides matching TRBD2. J gave up 1 base and V 4 bases, and 18 bases lay outside the gene matches. This CDR3 is built from 18 residues. Germline CDR1 and CDR2: SQVTM and ANQGSEA. The CDR3 DNA sequence: TGCAGCGTTGCGGCCCAGGTTGGTGAGGGACTAGGTTCCTACGAGCAGTACTTC. This sequence encodes CSVAAQVGEGLGSYEQYF.

This clonotype was observed many times. This rearrangement joins TRBV12-3 or TRBV12-4 to TRBJ1-6; no firm D call. The CDR3 runs 13 residues. V lost 8 bases and J 8 bases, leaving 13 bases between the germline ends. CDR3 amino acids: CASSSGKDSPLHF. The CDR3 region has the DNA TGTGCCAGCTCTTCGGGGAAAGATTCACCCCTCCACTTT.